This entry lists 21 T cell receptor beta chains sequenced from one sample in a study of T-cell reconstitution after alpha-beta-depleted transplantation in children. This sample's TCRbeta library carried unique molecular identifier barcodes. TCRdb recomputed calls from the PCR reads with MiXCR, one row per CDR3 protein. The sample holds approximately 170,000 distinct CDR3 sequences; 8.5% to 14% are singletons and the top ten take approximately 13%. The input for sequencing was PBMCs, taken before TCRalphabeta/CD19-depleted stem cell transplant. Receptors were obtained from a boy aged 2 to 10 with acute myeloid leukemia, due to receive a stem cell transplant.

This clonotype was counted a single time. This may stem from a read error, because a much larger clone lies one nucleotide away. The J gene is TRBJ2-3, the V gene TRBV7-9; D is uncertain. CDR1 and CDR2 (germline): SEHNR, FQNEAQ (reference sequence). The CDR3 length is 14 residues. The germline V and J ends were trimmed by 4 bases and 8 bases, with 16 bases remaining between them. The CDR3 DNA reads TGTGCCAGCAGCTCCCAGTCGGCAGCAGCTACGCAGTATTTT. It encodes CASSSQSAAATQYF.

This clonotype was found many times. V is TRBV28 and J is TRBJ2-3; D might be TRBD2 (6 bases). Between the trimmed V and J ends, which lost 2 bases and 0 bases, there was a span of 18 bases. Germline loops: CDR1 MDHEN, CDR2 SYDVKM. The length of the CDR3 is 18 residues. Written as DNA, the CDR3 is TGTGCCAGCAGTTTACCGACTAGACAGATAACTAGCACAGATACGCAGTATTTT. This gives the protein CASSLPTRQITSTDTQYF.

This clonotype appeared many times. This chain connects TRBV5-1 to TRBJ1-1; D is uncertain. Deletions cut 6 bases from V and 2 bases from J, with 11 bases between. Looked up from germline, CDR1 is SGHRS and CDR2 is YFSETQ. The CDR3 loop spans 13 amino acids. CDR3: CASTERVNTEAFF. CDR3 nucleotide sequence: TGCGCCAGCACGGAAAGGGTCAACACTGAAGCTTTCTTT.

This clonotype was counted ten times or more. The chain employs TRBV20-1 and TRBJ2-2; tentative D call: TRBD2 (6 bases). Germline CDR1 DFQATT, CDR2 SNEGSKA (reference sequence). The CDR3 sequence is 14 residues long. The ends were cut back, 4 bases at V and 5 bases at J, with 14 bases in the middle. The chain's CDR3 is CSANNPGETGELFF. The CDR3 region has the DNA TGCAGTGCTAATAACCCGGGAGAGACCGGGGAGCTGTTTTTT.

This clonotype was seen repeatedly, ten times or more. The CDR3 coding sequence is TGTGCCAGCAGTAACAGGCAAGAGACCCAGTACTTC. It is translated as CASSNRQETQYF. The chain has TRBV12-3 or TRBV12-4 and TRBJ2-5, with D possibly matching TRBD1 (5 bases). V lost 5 bases, J lost 2 bases, and 6 bases lay in between. The CDR3 has 12 amino acids.

The sample holds many counts of this clonotype. The V call is TRBV28, the J call TRBJ1-2; 9 bases agree with TRBD1. V was pared by 5 bases and J by 5 bases, with 6 bases of the junction left unmatched. Germline values: CDR1 MDHEN, CDR2 SYDVKM. This CDR3 has 14 amino acids. In DNA, the CDR3 is TGTGCCAGCAGTCGGACAGGGGCGCGGTATGGCTACACCTTC. Protein product: CASSRTGARYGYTF.

In this sample, this clonotype turned up many times. The V call is TRBV5-5, the J call TRBJ2-1, with D tentatively TRBD1 (5 bases). Germline V gene lookup returns CDR1 SGHKS and CDR2 YYEKEE (reference sequence). The CDR3 has 13 residues. The V end was cut by 0 bases, the J end by 8 bases, with 9 bases between. The CDR3 coding sequence is TGTGCCAGCAGCTTGGACCAGGGCGATGAGCAGTTCTTC. This translates into CASSLDQGDEQFF.

This clonotype appeared many times. V is TRBV2 and J is TRBJ2-6; D gene uncertain. The CDR3 extends over 14 amino acids. CDR1 is SNHLY, CDR2 FYNNEI, per germline. Trimming took 8 bases from V and 2 from J, leaving 10 bases between them. As DNA, the CDR3 is TGTGCCAGCGTAGGGTCGGCTGGGGCCAACGTCCTGACTTTC. This gives the protein CASVGSAGANVLTF.

On this clonotype: This could be a read error, since a much larger clone is one nucleotide away. This chain joins TRBV29-1 and TRBJ2-3; D may be TRBD2 (6 bases). Germline CDR1 reads SQVTM; CDR2 reads ANQGSEA. The CDR3 sequence is 12 residues long. The CDR3: CSAGLPSATLYF. CDR3 nucleotides: TGCAGCGCTGGACTACCGTCGGCTACGCTGTATTTT.

Ten or more counts support this clonotype. This chain links TRBV3-1 with TRBJ2-5; 9 positions agree with TRBD2. Germline V CDR1 and CDR2: LGHDT, YNNKEL (reference sequence). CDR3 length: 16 residues. Unmatched junction bases numbered 11, after V lost 4 bases and J lost 5 bases. CDR3 in DNA: TGTGCCAGCAGCCCAGTCACTAGCGGGCGGGGGGAGACCCAGTACTTC. Translation: CASSPVTSGRGETQYF.

This clonotype came up many times. V usage is TRBV7-9 and J usage is TRBJ1-1; D is unclear. CDR3 length: 15 residues. Germline assignment: CDR1 SEHNR and CDR2 FQNEAQ (reference sequence). V was trimmed by 5 bases and J by 3 bases, leaving 16 bases between them. The CDR3 spells CASSPPDRRDTEAFF. The CDR3 nucleotides read TGTGCCAGCAGCCCCCCGGATCGGAGAGACACTGAAGCTTTCTTT. Full variable domain (missing parts from reference TRBV7-9 and TRBJ1-1): DTGVSQNPRHKITKRGQNVTFRCDPISEHNRLYWYRQTLGQGPEFLTYFQNEAQLEKSRLLSDRFSAERPKGSFSTLEIQRTEQGDSAMYLCASSPPDRRDTEAFFGQGTRLTVV.

Concerning this clonotype: Just one base apart from a much larger clone, this may be a read error. The J gene is TRBJ2-1, the V gene TRBV20-1; TRBD2 matches 11 bases. In germline, CDR1 is DFQATT, CDR2 SNEGSKA (reference sequence). The junction had 6 bases not matched to a gene; V was cut back by 5 bases and J by 0 bases. CDR3 length: 16 amino acids. The DNA for the CDR3 is TGCAGTGCTTTACTGGGACTAGCGGACTCCTACAATGAGCAGTTCTTC. Its protein product is CSALLGLADSYNEQFF.

In this sample, this clonotype turned up many times. The chain carries TRBV5-1 and TRBJ1-1; D gene unclear. The CDR3 totals 13 residues. The V gene lost 6 bases and the J gene lost 1 base, with 10 bases spanning the gap. CDR1 is SGHRS and CDR2 is YFSETQ in the germline V gene. CDR3 nucleotides: TGCGCCAGCACCTATTTAGGGAACACTGAAGCTTTCTTT. Protein: CASTYLGNTEAFF.

The chain employs TRBV29-1 and TRBJ2-1, with 8 bases that match TRBD2. Trimming took 5 bases from V and 0 from J; bases not matched to a gene: 6. The CDR3 sequence is 15 residues long. Germline V CDR1 and CDR2: SQVTM, ANQGSEA. Here the CDR3 reads CSVKPSGRSYNEQFF. In DNA form, the CDR3 reads TGCAGCGTTAAGCCTAGCGGGCGCTCCTACAATGAGCAGTTCTTC.

The table lists this clonotype with a few counts. This chain uses TRBV7-9 with TRBJ1-2; weak D call: TRBD1 (5 bases). This CDR3 is built from 12 residues. CDR1 and CDR2 from the germline V gene are SEHNR and FQNEAQ (reference sequence). The V and J ends lost 5 bases and 8 bases respectively, with 12 bases between them. The CDR3 protein is CASSVQAGGYTF. DNA of the CDR3: TGTGCCAGCAGCGTCCAGGCAGGGGGCTACACCTTC. Full variable domain (remainder filled in from reference TRBV7-9 and TRBJ1-2): DTGVSQNPRHKITKRGQNVTFRCDPISEHNRLYWYRQTLGQGPEFLTYFQNEAQLEKSRLLSDRFSAERPKGSFSTLEIQRTEQGDSAMYLCASSVQAGGYTFGSGTRLTVV.

This clonotype was recorded many times. The V call is TRBV5-1, the J call TRBJ1-1; D unclear. Germline assignment: CDR1 SGHRS and CDR2 YFSETQ. Trimming pared 0 bases from V and 9 bases from J, leaving 15 bases between. The CDR3 has 14 amino acids. DNA for the CDR3: TGCGCCAGCAGCTTGGCACCAGACCCGCGAAAAGCTTTCTTT. It is translated as CASSLAPDPRKAFF.

This clonotype was observed many times. This sequence joins TRBV7-9 and TRBJ2-1, with 12 bases that match TRBD2. J gave up 8 bases and V 4 bases, and 9 bases lay outside the gene matches. CDR3 size: 16 residues. The germline V gene has CDR1 SEHNR and CDR2 FQNEAQ (reference sequence). The CDR3 sequence: CASSSRLAGEKYEQFF. As DNA, the CDR3 is TGTGCCAGCAGCTCACGACTAGCGGGAGAAAAATATGAGCAGTTCTTC.

This clonotype was seen ten or more times. The chain links TRBV5-6 to TRBJ1-5; D is unclear. In germline, CDR1 is SGHDT, CDR2 YYEEEE. The CDR3 has 13 amino acids. V gave up 3 bases and J gave up 5 bases, with 9 bases separating them. CDR3 sequence: CASSSQDHQPQHF. The CDR3 DNA is TGTGCCAGCAGCTCCCAGGATCATCAGCCCCAGCATTTT.

This clonotype was counted ten times or more. CDR3 in DNA: TGTGCCAGCAGCCCAACCGCAACGGGAGTATGGGAGCAGTACTTC. This gives the protein CASSPTATGVWEQYF. The rearrangement uses TRBV6-5 and TRBJ2-7, with D tentatively TRBD2 (6 bases). The V gene lost 6 bases and the J gene lost 7 bases, with 22 bases spanning the gap. CDR1 and CDR2 (germline): MNHEY, SVGAGI. This CDR3 comprises 15 residues.

This clonotype was found many times. The chain recombines TRBV5-1 with TRBJ2-1; D gene uncertain. CDR1 and CDR2 (germline): SGHRS, YFSETQ. This CDR3 is 12 amino acids long. Trimming removed 1 base at V and 7 bases at J, with 6 bases between. CDR3 DNA sequence: TGCGCCAGCAGCTTGCGAAATAATGAGCAGTTCTTC. Residues: CASSLRNNEQFF.

In this sample, this clonotype turned up many times. This chain joins TRBV25-1 and TRBJ1-6; D is unresolved. The germline V gene encodes CDR1 MGHDK and CDR2 SYGVNS. The V end was cut by 8 bases, the J end by 7 bases, with 12 bases between. CDR3 size: 13 residues. CDR3 nucleotides: TGTGCCAGCGCTTTAAGCCAAAATTCACCCCTCCACTTT. Residues: CASALSQNSPLHF.